Listed here are 8 T cell receptor beta chains from one sample, sequenced in a study of cytomegalovirus exposure and HLA in healthy donors. Libraries were prepared by immunoSEQ multiplex PCR; TCRdb keeps only in-frame clonotypes and omits some of them. The table lists some 350,000 clones, about 90% of them singletons. Sample: PBMCs. The receptors come from a woman under 40 in good health and CMV-seropositive.

This clone is a singleton in its sample. The rearrangement joins TRBV28 to TRBJ2-7; D tentatively fits TRBD1 or TRBD2 (5 bases each). Germline loops: CDR1 MDHEN, CDR2 SYDVKM. V lost 5 bases and J lost 2, with 13 bases in between. This CDR3 contains 14 residues. Written as DNA, the CDR3 is TGTGCCAGCAGTCCCTGGGACGGGACCTACGAGCAGTACTTC. Translation gives CASSPWDGTYEQYF.

V gene TRBV6-5 combines with J gene TRBJ2-5; TRBD2 matches at 12 bases. The germline V gene has CDR1 MNHEY and CDR2 SVGAGI. CDR3 length equals 14 residues. The trim removed 6 bases at V and 5 bases at J, leaving 4 bases unmatched. The CDR3 bases are TGTGCCAGCAGCCCCCTAGCGGGAGGGGAGACCCAGTACTTC. It is translated as CASSPLAGGETQYF.

The CDR3 nucleotides read TGTGCCAGCAGCGACGCCGGGACAGGGTACGAGCAGTACTTC. Protein product: CASSDAGTGYEQYF. V gene TRBV7-2 combines with J gene TRBJ2-7; the match to TRBD1 covers 9 bases. Germline CDR1 SGHTA, CDR2 FQGNSA. With V trimmed by 5 bases and J by 4 bases, 6 bases remained unmatched. The CDR3 spans 14 residues.

V usage is TRBV29-1 and J usage is TRBJ1-2; TRBD1 matches 7 bases. V was clipped by 6 bases and J by 8 bases; unmatched bases: 9. The CDR3 is 12 residues long. Germline V CDR1 and CDR2: SQVTM, ANQGSEA. The CDR3 here is CSVGRGRGGYTF. In nucleotides, the CDR3 is TGCAGCGTGGGGAGGGGGCGAGGAGGCTACACCTTC. The whole variable domain, remainder taken from reference TRBV29-1 and TRBJ1-2, is SAVISQKPSRDICQRGTSLTIQCQVDSQVTMMFWYRQQPGQSLTLIATANQGSEATYESGFVIDKFPISRPNLTFSTLTVSNMSPEDSSIYLCSVGRGRGGYTFGSGTRLTVV.

The V gene is TRBV30, the J gene TRBJ2-7; D call uncertain. Germline lookup yields CDR1 GTSNPN and CDR2 SVGIG (reference sequence). V was trimmed by 8 bases and J by 0 bases, leaving 14 bases between them. This CDR3 is 13 amino acids long. Here the CDR3 reads CASLAATSYEQYF. CDR3 DNA sequence: TGTGCCAGCCTTGCAGCTACCTCCTACGAGCAGTACTTC.

This clone was observed a single time. J is TRBJ2-2 and V is TRBV5-1; maybe TRBD2 (6 bases). CDR3 length: 14 residues. V was trimmed by 0 bases and J by 6 bases, leaving 9 bases between them. CDR1 and CDR2 from the germline V gene are SGHRS and YFSETQ. The CDR3 region has the DNA TGCGCCAGCAGCTTGGTGACTAGTTCCGGGGAGCTGTTTTTT. Protein: CASSLVTSSGELFF.

V usage is TRBV2 and J usage is TRBJ1-1; the D is unclear. V shed 6 bases and J shed 8 bases, with 10 bases lying between them. From germline, CDR1 is SNHLY and CDR2 FYNNEI. This CDR3 region has 11 residues. CDR3 loop: CASRRVVEAFF. The DNA of the CDR3 is TGTGCCAGCAGGCGGGTTGTCGAAGCTTTCTTT.

The V call is TRBV11-2, the J call TRBJ1-1; D is unclear. CDR3 length: 16 residues. CDR1 SGHAT and CDR2 FQNNGV come from the germline V gene. Trimming pared 4 bases from V and 1 base from J, leaving 16 bases between. The CDR3 bases are TGTGCCAGCAGCTCCCTCGTAAGGGCCAAGAACACTGAAGCTTTCTTT. This encodes CASSSLVRAKNTEAFF.